This T cell receptor beta chain was retrieved from a study of blood T cell repertoires in COVID-19 (dated by TCRdb to the early 2020s). Looking at the study overall: Samples from collaborators originated in the United States, Italy and Spain and spanned both the acute and convalescent phases of COVID-19. The prospective study material was composed of cDNA or gDNA derived from T cells, B-cell-depleted T cells, or PBMCs. Subjects who had been exposed to COVID-19, were actively infected with it, or had recovered from it provided the deeply sampled blood TCRbeta repertoires that made up the dataset. The repertoires were released in a freely available public database intended as a resource for research on the immune response to SARS-CoV-2. The samples were drawn from the first 160 participants of the ongoing ImmuneRACE study and from over a thousand subjects provided by 6 global collaborators. Sample metadata almost always included a de-identified subject ID, COVID-19 status, age in years and sex. Where available, HLA class I and class II types were obtained from metadata supplied by the sample provider rather than from assay-based typing.

A note on this clone: This receptor's antigen is unknown. Base qualities were left out, and no much larger clone turns up one base away.

CDR1 is given as MNHEY and CDR2 as SMNVEV, both from the germline V gene (reference sequence). Inclusive of the bounding cysteine and phenylalanine, the CDR3 is 13 residues long. Left in the record is the CDR3 DNA by itself, 39 bases read in frame from the first base. Deletion took 6 bases off V and 5 bases off J, with a span of 11 bases between the germline ends. Study-wide findings and limitations: How much clinical and demographic metadata was included differed by source and by participant, and the metadata was provided uncurated.

The immunoSEQ Assay, a bias-controlled multiplex PCR, was used to amplify TCRbeta CDR3 regions from genomic DNA. Per the authors' processing: The number of nucleated cells in each sample was estimated from the amplification of reference gene primers within the assay. To quantify the absolute abundance of each unique TCRbeta CDR3 rearrangement, sequence reads were collapsed and filtered. For each sample, productive Simpson clonality was calculated as the square root of Simpson's diversity index across productive rearrangements. Sourced from immuneACCESS, this table was stored by TCRdb with only in-frame sequences that have V and J called. A share of the clones is absent; for the studies checked, an unresolved V gene accounts for under half, and the remainder has no known explanation. V, J and clone size are taken as reported in that table, and D and trimming were inferred from the DNA itself. This sample gives about 260,000 clones in total; 88% of them show up just once. Of the sample, about 0.7% is held by the ten largest clones.

Collaborating institutions collected whole blood in K2EDTA tubes following their own protocols. Collaborator samples were shipped for TCRbeta analysis as frozen whole blood, isolated PBMCs, or DNA extracted from either sample type. Source material: peripheral blood. The chain couples TRBV27 to TRBJ2-1; the D gene cannot be resolved reliably. This TCR came from a human donor in a cohort sampled during active COVID-19. The sequenced DNA: TGTGCCAGCAGCTTTTACACGAACAATGAGCAGTTCTTC. Translated, it gives CASSFYTNNEQFF.